These 24 T cell receptor beta chains share one sample of origin, sequenced in a study of T cell repertoires in cytomegalovirus infection. TCRdb re-called the reads through MiXCR, storing one row per CDR3 protein. The table includes about 490,000 distinct CDR3 sequences, approximately 16% detected once. Sequencing was performed on CD8+ T cells from PBMCs. These receptors came from a human donor in good health (CMV status not recorded). Some clones in this sample may be carry-over from other donors' samples.

Points on this clonotype: The junction shows a germline mismatch at one end, possibly a read error. The CDR3 DNA reads as TGTGCCAGCAGCCAGCACGACAGGGGTAATTCATCCCTCCACTTT. Its translation: CASSQHDRGNSSLHF. The chain couples TRBV4-2 to TRBJ1-6, with 8 bases identical to TRBD1. This CDR3 region has 15 residues. Looked up from germline, CDR1 is LGHNA and CDR2 is YNFKEQ.

Comments on this clonotype: Without the conserved terminal phenylalanine or tryptophan, this CDR3 likely stems from a read error. V and J are TRBV20-1 and TRBJ1-5; D may be TRBD1 (6 bases). Germline V lookup: CDR1 DFQATT, CDR2 SNEGSKA (reference sequence). The V and J ends lost 5 bases and 0 bases respectively, with 17 bases between them. The CDR3 is made up of 16 amino acids. The CDR3 spells CSAWDIGLYSNQPQHL. The CDR3 DNA follows: TGCAGTGCTTGGGACATTGGGCTTTATAGCAATCAGCCCCAGCATTTG.

The V call is TRBV20-1, the J call TRBJ1-4; 11 nucleotides agree with TRBD1. J gave up 8 bases and V 3 bases, and 5 bases lay outside the gene matches. Germline CDR1 is DFQATT and CDR2 is SNEGSKA (reference sequence). The CDR3 covers 14 residues. The CDR3 loop reads CSARGDRGDEKLFF. CDR3 in DNA: TGCAGTGCTAGGGGGGACAGGGGGGACGAAAAACTGTTTTTT.

This clonotype occurred many times. The V gene is TRBV11-2, the J gene TRBJ1-1; maybe TRBD1 (5 bases). CDR3 length: 15 residues. With 5 bases removed from V and 1 base from J, the gap between germline ends came to 14 bases. Germline V gene sequence: CDR1 SGHAT, CDR2 FQNNGV. The CDR3 loop is CASSVRGSENTEAFF. CDR3 coding DNA: TGTGCCAGCAGCGTTAGGGGCAGCGAGAACACTGAAGCTTTCTTT.

In its sample, this clonotype was seen many times. This chain connects TRBV12-3 or TRBV12-4 to TRBJ1-2; D may be TRBD1 (6 bases). The V gene lost 6 bases and the J gene lost 3 bases, with 17 bases spanning the gap. The CDR3 is 15 amino acids. This CDR3 reads CASRSTGKTYYGYTF. The CDR3 DNA reads TGTGCCAGCAGGTCAACAGGGAAGACATACTATGGCTACACCTTC.

In this sample, this clonotype turned up many times. The CDR3 nucleotides read TGCAGTGCCGAGGGATTTTTCGGGATTTCCTACAATGAGCAGTTCTTC. It encodes CSAEGFFGISYNEQFF. The chain links TRBV20-1 to TRBJ2-1; a possible D gene is TRBD2 (5 bases). CDR1 and CDR2 from the germline V gene are DFQATT and SNEGSKA (reference sequence). V lost 6 bases and J 1 base, leaving 19 bases between the germline ends. The CDR3 is 16 amino acids.

The sample holds a few counts of this clonotype. This chain uses TRBV7-9 with TRBJ2-1, with D hard to call. Trimming took 1 base from V and 15 from J, leaving 16 bases between them. CDR1 is SEHNR and CDR2 is FQNEAQ in the germline V gene (reference sequence). This CDR3 region has 13 residues. CDR3: CASSLGATGYGFF. CDR3 coding DNA: TGTGCCAGCAGCTTAGGGGCTACGGGTTATGGGTTCTTC.

There are a few counts of this clonotype. The chain combines TRBV28 with TRBJ1-1; D not resolved. Germline assignment: CDR1 MDHEN and CDR2 SYDVKM. Trimming stripped 8 bases from V and 3 bases from J, with 10 bases between. This CDR3 comprises 12 residues. This CDR3 reads CASLRLYTEAFF. The DNA for the CDR3 is TGTGCCAGCCTTAGGCTATACACTGAAGCTTTCTTT. Looking up the rest from reference TRBV28 and TRBJ1-1 gives the full variable domain: DVKVTQSSRYLVKRTGEKVFLECVQDMDHENMFWYRQDPGLGLRLIYFSYDVKMKEKGDIPEGYSVSREKKERFSLILESASTNQTSMYLCASLRLYTEAFFGQGTRLTVV.

There are many counts of this clonotype. The chain recombines TRBV7-8 with TRBJ1-2, with D uncertain. Per the germline V gene, CDR1 is SGHVS and CDR2 is FQNEAQ. CDR3 size: 12 residues. Trimming pared 1 base from V and 5 bases from J, leaving 5 bases between. The CDR3: CASSLGPYGYTF. In DNA form, the CDR3 reads TGTGCCAGCAGCTTAGGGCCTTATGGCTACACCTTC.

At least ten counts were recorded for this clonotype. The CDR3 DNA reads as TGTGCCAGCAGCCAGGAGCTCTACAATGAGCAGTTCTTC. Its translation is CASSQELYNEQFF. The chain uses TRBV7-2 and TRBJ2-1; D unclear. Germline V gene lookup returns CDR1 SGHTA and CDR2 FQGNSA. The CDR3 is 13 amino acids. The V gene lost 5 bases and the J gene lost 3 bases, with 8 bases spanning the gap.

This chain connects TRBV15 to TRBJ1-5; D gene unclear. CDR1 is LNHNV and CDR2 is YYDKDF in the germline V gene (reference sequence). This CDR3 is built from 15 residues. V lost 5 bases to trimming and J lost 0 bases, with 11 bases between them. The CDR3: CATSATPSSNQPQHF. CDR3 in DNA: TGTGCCACCAGCGCAACGCCCAGTAGCAATCAGCCCCAGCATTTT.

This clonotype was observed a handful of times. The gene calls are TRBV9 and TRBJ2-1; 8 bases map to TRBD2. Germline-derived CDR1 and CDR2 are SGDLS and YYNGEE. V lost 0 bases and J lost 7; bases outside the gene matches: 6. The CDR3 covers 15 residues. CDR3 coding DNA: TGTGCCAGCAGCGTAGCGAGCGGGAGCAAGAATGAGCAGTTCTTC. It codes for CASSVASGSKNEQFF.

The chain employs TRBV24-1 and TRBJ2-1; TRBD1 aligns across 8 bases. The junction had 6 bases not matched to a gene; V was cut back by 2 bases and J by 1 base. The CDR3 is 17 amino acids. Germline V gene data show CDR1 as KGHDR and CDR2 as SFDVKD. In DNA form, the CDR3 reads TGTGCCACCAGTGATTGGCATGGACAGGGATCCTACAATGAGCAGTTCTTC. This sequence encodes CATSDWHGQGSYNEQFF.

Comments on this clonotype: A much larger clone differs by one base, so this may be a read error. The chain has TRBV28 and TRBJ2-5; D gene unclear. CDR3 length: 15 residues. Germline V gene lookup returns CDR1 MDHEN and CDR2 SYDVKM. The CDR3 sequence: CASSSPVKGQETQNF. The DNA for the CDR3 is TGTGCCAGCAGTTCCCCTGTCAAGGGCCAAGAGACCCAGAACTTC.

This clonotype was observed a few times. The V gene is TRBV24-1, the J gene TRBJ2-1; D is uncertain. V was cut by 4 bases and J by 10 bases, with 13 bases left in between. The CDR3 sequence is 13 residues long. Germline V gene sequence: CDR1 KGHDR, CDR2 SFDVKD. As DNA, the CDR3 is TGTGCCACCAGTGACCTGGACGAGAGGGAGCAGTTCTTC. This codes for CATSDLDEREQFF.

This clonotype appeared a few times. The gene calls are TRBV12-3 or TRBV12-4 and TRBJ2-1; 7 bases match TRBD1. CDR3 length: 15 amino acids. V lost 4 bases, J lost 6 bases, and 9 bases stayed unmatched. DNA of the CDR3: TGTGCCAGCAGTTCCTACAGGGGATACTTCAATGAGCAGTTCTTC. This encodes CASSSYRGYFNEQFF.

Notes on this clonotype: A read error may produce the germline difference seen at one junction end. CDR3 bases: TGTGCCAGCTGGACCCGGCGGGAGTTCGTTTCACTCTCCTACAAAGAGCAGTTCTTC. Encoded protein: CASWTRREFVSLSYKEQFF. V usage is TRBV28 and J usage is TRBJ2-1; 7 nucleotides agree with TRBD2. Germline V gene sequence: CDR1 MDHEN, CDR2 SYDVKM. The CDR3 has 19 residues.

This clonotype was seen more than once but under ten times. V usage is TRBV4-1 and J usage is TRBJ1-5; D is uncertain. This CDR3 spans 15 amino acids. Germline V gene lookup returns CDR1 MGHRA and CDR2 YSYEKL. Trimming removed 0 bases from V and 0 bases from J, with 6 bases in between. The CDR3 region is CASSQDIRSNQPQHF. CDR3 DNA sequence: TGCGCCAGCAGCCAAGATATCCGTAGCAATCAGCCCCAGCATTTT.

This chain uses TRBV19 with TRBJ1-5, with 7 bases fitting TRBD1. This CDR3 is built from 15 residues. V was pared by 5 bases and J by 1 base, with 5 bases of the junction left unmatched. From germline, CDR1 is LNHDA and CDR2 SQIVND (reference sequence). The CDR3 reads CASSWTGWSNQPQHF. In DNA, the CDR3 is TGTGCCAGTAGTTGGACAGGATGGAGCAATCAGCCCCAGCATTTT.

This clonotype turned up a few times. The chain is built from TRBV4-1 and TRBJ2-1; weak D call: TRBD1 (5 bases). The CDR3 sequence is 14 residues long. The germline CDR1 and CDR2 sequences are MGHRA and YSYEKL. Trimming left V 4 bases short and J 2 bases short, with 9 bases between. The CDR3 region is CASSPTRAYNEQFF. In DNA form, the CDR3 reads TGCGCCAGCAGCCCCACCAGGGCCTACAATGAGCAGTTCTTC.

The table lists this clonotype with a few counts. The genes are TRBV4-1 and TRBJ1-1; 9 bases align to TRBD1. CDR3 length equals 14 residues. The V gene's germline CDR1 is MGHRA and CDR2 YSYEKL. V dropped 4 bases and J dropped 4; count of bases not matched to a gene: 4. The CDR3 loop is CASSLNRGRTEAFF. DNA for the CDR3: TGCGCCAGCAGCCTTAACAGGGGGCGCACTGAAGCTTTCTTT.

This clonotype has at least ten counts. The rearrangement links TRBV7-8 to TRBJ2-7; possible D gene TRBD2, 5 bases. The CDR3 is made up of 15 amino acids. With 4 bases removed from V and 2 bases from J, the gap between germline ends came to 15 bases. Germline V gene data show CDR1 as SGHVS and CDR2 as FQNEAQ. The CDR3, as DNA: TGTGCCAGCAGCTCAACGGGGATTCTTACCTACGAGCAGTACTTC. Amino acids: CASSSTGILTYEQYF. Full variable domain (rest looked up from reference TRBV7-8 and TRBJ2-7): GAGVSQSPRYKVAKRGQDVALRCDPISGHVSLFWYQQALGQGPEFLTYFQNEAQLDKSGLPSDRFFAERPEGSVSTLKIQRTQQEDSAVYLCASSSTGILTYEQYFGPGTRLTVT.

This clonotype appeared a few times. This chain joins TRBV28 and TRBJ2-3, with D perhaps TRBD1 or TRBD2 (5 bases each). V dropped 5 bases and J dropped 0 bases, with 15 bases sitting between them. CDR1 and CDR2 (germline): MDHEN, SYDVKM. The CDR3 is 16 amino acids. The CDR3 DNA reads TGTGCCAGCAGTATGACACGAGGGGTTAGCACAGATACGCAGTATTTT. As protein: CASSMTRGVSTDTQYF.

This clonotype was detected many times. This chain connects TRBV6-1 to TRBJ2-1; tentatively, D is TRBD1 or TRBD2 (5 bases each). The V end was cut by 2 bases, the J end by 7 bases, with 15 bases between. From germline, CDR1 is MNHNS and CDR2 SASEGT. CDR3 length equals 15 residues. CDR3 loop: CASSEKADWGNEQFF. The DNA of the CDR3 is TGTGCCAGCAGTGAAAAAGCGGACTGGGGGAATGAGCAGTTCTTC.